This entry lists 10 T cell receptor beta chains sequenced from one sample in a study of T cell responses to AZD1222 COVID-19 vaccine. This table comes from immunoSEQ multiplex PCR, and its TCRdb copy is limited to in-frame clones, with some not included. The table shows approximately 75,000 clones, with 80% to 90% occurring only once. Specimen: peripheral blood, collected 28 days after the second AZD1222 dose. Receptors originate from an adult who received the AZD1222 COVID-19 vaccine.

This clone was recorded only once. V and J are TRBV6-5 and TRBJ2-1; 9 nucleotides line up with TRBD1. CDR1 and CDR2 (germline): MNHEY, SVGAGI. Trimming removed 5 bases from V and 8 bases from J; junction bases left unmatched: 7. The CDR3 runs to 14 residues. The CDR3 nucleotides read TGTGCCAGCAGTCGACAGGGGGGCTTGGATGAGCAGTTCTTC. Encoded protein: CASSRQGGLDEQFF.

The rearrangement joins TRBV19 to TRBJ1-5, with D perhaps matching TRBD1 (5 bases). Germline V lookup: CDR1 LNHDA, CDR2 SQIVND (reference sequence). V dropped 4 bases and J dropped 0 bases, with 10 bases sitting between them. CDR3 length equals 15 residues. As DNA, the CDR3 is TGTGCCAGTAGTAGCGACAGTCTTAGCAATCAGCCCCAGCATTTT. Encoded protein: CASSSDSLSNQPQHF. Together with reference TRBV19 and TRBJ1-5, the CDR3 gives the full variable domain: DGGITQSPKYLFRKEGQNVTLSCEQNLNHDAMYWYRQDPGQGLRLIYYSQIVNDFQKGDIAEGYSVSREKKESFPLTVTSAQKNPTAFYLCASSSDSLSNQPQHFGDGTRLSIL.

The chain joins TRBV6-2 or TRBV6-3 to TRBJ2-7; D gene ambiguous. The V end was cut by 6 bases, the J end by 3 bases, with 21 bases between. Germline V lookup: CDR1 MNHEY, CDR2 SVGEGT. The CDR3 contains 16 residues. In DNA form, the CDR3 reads TGTGCCAGCAGCACCCCATCTCGAGCCCTCCACTACGAGCAGTACTTC. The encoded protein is CASSTPSRALHYEQYF.

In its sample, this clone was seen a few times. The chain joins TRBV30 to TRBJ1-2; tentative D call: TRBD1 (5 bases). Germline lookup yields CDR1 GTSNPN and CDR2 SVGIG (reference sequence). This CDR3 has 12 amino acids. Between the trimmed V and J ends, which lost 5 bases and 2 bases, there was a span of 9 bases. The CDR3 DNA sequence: TGTGCCTGGGGGGCGGGGAACTATGGCTACACCTTC. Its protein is CAWGAGNYGYTF.

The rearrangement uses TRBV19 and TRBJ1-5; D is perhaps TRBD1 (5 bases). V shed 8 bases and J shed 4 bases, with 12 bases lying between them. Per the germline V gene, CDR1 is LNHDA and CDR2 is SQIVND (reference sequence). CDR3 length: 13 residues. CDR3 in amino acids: CASAWQGNQPQHF. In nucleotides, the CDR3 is TGTGCCAGTGCATGGCAGGGTAATCAGCCCCAGCATTTT.

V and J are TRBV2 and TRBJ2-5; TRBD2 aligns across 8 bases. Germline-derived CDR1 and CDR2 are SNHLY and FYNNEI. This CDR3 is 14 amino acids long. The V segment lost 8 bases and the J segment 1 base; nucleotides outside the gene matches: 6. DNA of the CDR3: TGTGCCAGCCAAATTAGCGGGGTCCAAGAGACCCAGTACTTC. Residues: CASQISGVQETQYF. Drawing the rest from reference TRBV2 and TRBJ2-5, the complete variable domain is EPEVTQTPSHQVTQMGQEVILRCVPISNHLYFYWYRQILGQKVEFLVSFYNNEISEKSEIFDDQFSVERPDGSNFTLKIRSTKLEDSAMYFCASQISGVQETQYFGPGTRLLVL.

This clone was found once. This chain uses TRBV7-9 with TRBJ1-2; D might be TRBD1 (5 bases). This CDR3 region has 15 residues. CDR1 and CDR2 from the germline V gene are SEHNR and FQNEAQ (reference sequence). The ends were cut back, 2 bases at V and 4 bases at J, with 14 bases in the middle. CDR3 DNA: TGTGCCAGCAGCTTACCAGGGAATAGGGTCTATGGCTACACCTTC. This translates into CASSLPGNRVYGYTF.

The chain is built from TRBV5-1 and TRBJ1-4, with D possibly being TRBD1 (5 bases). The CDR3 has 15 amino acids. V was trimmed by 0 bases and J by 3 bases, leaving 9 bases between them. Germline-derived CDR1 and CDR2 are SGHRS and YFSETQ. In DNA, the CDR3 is TGCGCCAGCAGCTTGGCAGGGCGGGCTAATGAAAAACTGTTTTTT. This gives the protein CASSLAGRANEKLFF.

CDR3 coding DNA: TGTGCCAGCAGTGTACCGGGACAGGGGGTCGGTGAGCAGTTCTTC. Its translation: CASSVPGQGVGEQFF. V and J are TRBV7-2 and TRBJ2-1, with TRBD1 identical over 11 bases. J gave up 9 bases and V 6 bases, and 10 bases lay outside the gene matches. CDR1 and CDR2 from the germline V gene are SGHTA and FQGNSA. This CDR3 comprises 15 residues.

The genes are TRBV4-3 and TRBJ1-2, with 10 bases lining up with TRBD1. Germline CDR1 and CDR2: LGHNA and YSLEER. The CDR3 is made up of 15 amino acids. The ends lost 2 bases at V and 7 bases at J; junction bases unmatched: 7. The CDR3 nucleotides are TGCGCCAGCAGCCAAACGACAGGGGGCCGCTCTGGCTACACCTTC. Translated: CASSQTTGGRSGYTF.